These 6 T cell receptor beta chains were all obtained from the same sample, sequenced in a study of shared clonotypes between healthy human individuals. Naive CD8 cells lacked CD45RO and underwent positive selection for CCR7, leaving out terminally differentiated effector memory CD45RA+ cells. TCRdb's copy holds only in-frame clones and misses some; the assay was immunoSEQ multiplex PCR. The sample has some 2,100,000 clones; 90% to 95% are singletons. The sample consisted of naive CD8+ T cells from PBMCs. These receptors all come from a man younger than 35 in good health. Some clones in this sample may be carry-over from other donors' samples.

The chain has TRBV5-8 and TRBJ2-3, with a tentative D call TRBD2 (6 bases). The CDR3 consists of 13 residues. V was trimmed by 1 base and J by 8 bases, leaving 11 bases between them. The germline gives CDR1 SGHTS, CDR2 YDEGEE. CDR3 amino acids: CASSLTPEGTQYF. The DNA for the CDR3 is TGTGCCAGCAGCTTGACGCCGGAGGGTACGCAGTATTTT.

This sequence joins TRBV7-2 and TRBJ1-2, with D hard to call. The ends were cut back, 3 bases at V and 3 bases at J, with 14 bases in the middle. This CDR3 is 15 amino acids long. Looked up from germline, CDR1 is SGHTA and CDR2 is FQGNSA. The CDR3 nucleotides read TGTGCCAGCAGCTTTACGCGTGGCGAGGACTATGGCTACACCTTC. Amino acids: CASSFTRGEDYGYTF.

The rearrangement uses TRBV28 and TRBJ2-1; 9 bases line up with TRBD2. Germline V lookup: CDR1 MDHEN, CDR2 SYDVKM. V was pared by 3 bases and J by 8 bases, with 8 bases of the junction left unmatched. The CDR3 sequence is 15 residues long. DNA of the CDR3: TGTGCCAGCAGTTTCTTCGGACTAGCGTTGGATGAGCAGTTCTTC. Its protein product is CASSFFGLALDEQFF. Variable domain in full (rest from reference TRBV28 and TRBJ2-1): DVKVTQSSRYLVKRTGEKVFLECVQDMDHENMFWYRQDPGLGLRLIYFSYDVKMKEKGDIPEGYSVSREKKERFSLILESASTNQTSMYLCASSFFGLALDEQFFGPGTRLTVL.

This chain connects TRBV30 to TRBJ2-7; D possibly uses TRBD1 or TRBD2 (5 bases each). CDR3 size: 12 residues. Germline V CDR1 and CDR2: GTSNPN, SVGIG (reference sequence). V was pared by 8 bases and J by 4 bases, with 15 bases between. Written as DNA, the CDR3 is TGTGCCGGCTCGGGGACCCGATACGAGCAGTACTTC. Translating gives CAGSGTRYEQYF.

This chain uses TRBV15 with TRBJ2-7; 11 nucleotides match TRBD2. CDR1 LNHNV and CDR2 YYDKDF come from the germline V gene (reference sequence). The V and J ends lost 7 bases and 5 bases, in that order; junction bases with no gene match: 10. The CDR3 covers 15 residues. CDR3 amino acids: CATNSGRARFDEQYF. The CDR3 DNA follows: TGTGCCACCAATAGCGGGAGGGCCAGGTTCGACGAGCAGTACTTC. Supplemented by reference TRBV15 and TRBJ2-7, the full variable domain reads DAMVIQNPRYQVTQFGKPVTLSCSQTLNHNVMYWYQQKSSQAPKLLFHYYDKDFNNEADTPDNFQSRRPNTSFCFLDIRSPGLGDTAMYLCATNSGRARFDEQYFGPGTRLTVT.

CDR3 sequence reads: CASSQDLGVWPTGELFF. DNA of the CDR3: TGCGCCAGCAGCCAAGATCTGGGGGTTTGGCCCACCGGGGAGCTGTTTTTT. The chain couples TRBV4-1 to TRBJ2-2; D tentatively reads TRBD1 or TRBD2 (5 bases each). This CDR3 is built from 17 residues. Trimming removed 0 bases from V and 4 bases from J, with 15 bases in between. Looked up from germline, CDR1 is MGHRA and CDR2 is YSYEKL.